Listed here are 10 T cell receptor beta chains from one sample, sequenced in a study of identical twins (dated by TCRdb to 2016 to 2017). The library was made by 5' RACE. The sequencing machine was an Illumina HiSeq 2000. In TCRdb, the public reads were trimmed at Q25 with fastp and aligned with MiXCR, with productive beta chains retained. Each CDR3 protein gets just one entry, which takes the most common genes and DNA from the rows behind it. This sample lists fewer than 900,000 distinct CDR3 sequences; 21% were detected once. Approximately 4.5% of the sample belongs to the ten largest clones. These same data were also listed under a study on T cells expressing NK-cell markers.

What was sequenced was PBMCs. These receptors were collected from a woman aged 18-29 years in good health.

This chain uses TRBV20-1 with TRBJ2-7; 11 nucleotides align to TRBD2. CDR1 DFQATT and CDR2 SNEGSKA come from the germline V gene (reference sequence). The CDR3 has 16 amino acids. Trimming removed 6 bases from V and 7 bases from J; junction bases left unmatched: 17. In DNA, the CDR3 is TGCAGTGCCGAGGGGGCTAGCGGGAGGTGGCTGGGTGAGCAGTACTTC. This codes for CSAEGASGRWLGEQYF.

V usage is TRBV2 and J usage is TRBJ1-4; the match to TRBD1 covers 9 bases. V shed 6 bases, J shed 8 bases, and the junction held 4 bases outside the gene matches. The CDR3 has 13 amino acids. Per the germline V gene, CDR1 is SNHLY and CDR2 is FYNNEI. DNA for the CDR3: TGTGCCAGCAGGGGGACAGGGTTCGAAAAACTGTTTTTT. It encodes CASRGTGFEKLFF.

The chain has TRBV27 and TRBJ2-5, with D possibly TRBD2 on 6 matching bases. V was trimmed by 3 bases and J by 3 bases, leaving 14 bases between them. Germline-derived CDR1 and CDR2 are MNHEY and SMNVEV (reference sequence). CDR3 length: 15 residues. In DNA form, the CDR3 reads TGTGCCAGCAGTTTTTGGTCAGGAGGGAAAGAGACCCAGTACTTC. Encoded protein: CASSFWSGGKETQYF.

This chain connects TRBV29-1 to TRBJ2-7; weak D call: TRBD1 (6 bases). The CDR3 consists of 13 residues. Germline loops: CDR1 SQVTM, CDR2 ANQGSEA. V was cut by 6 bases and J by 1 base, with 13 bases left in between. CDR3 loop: CSVNSGQSYEQYF. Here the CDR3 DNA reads TGCAGCGTAAACTCGGGACAATCCTACGAGCAGTACTTC.

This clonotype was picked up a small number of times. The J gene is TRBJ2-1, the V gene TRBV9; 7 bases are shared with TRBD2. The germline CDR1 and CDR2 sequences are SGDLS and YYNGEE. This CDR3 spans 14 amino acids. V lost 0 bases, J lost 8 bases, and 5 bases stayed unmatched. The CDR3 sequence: CASSVAQRGDEQFF. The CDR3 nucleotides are TGTGCCAGCAGCGTAGCCCAGCGGGGCGATGAGCAGTTCTTC.

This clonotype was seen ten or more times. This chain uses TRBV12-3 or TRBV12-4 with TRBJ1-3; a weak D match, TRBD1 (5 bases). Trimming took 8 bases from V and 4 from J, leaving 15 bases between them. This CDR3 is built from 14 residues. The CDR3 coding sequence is TGTGCCAGCTCAAGGGGCAGGGCAGGAAACACCATATATTTT. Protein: CASSRGRAGNTIYF.

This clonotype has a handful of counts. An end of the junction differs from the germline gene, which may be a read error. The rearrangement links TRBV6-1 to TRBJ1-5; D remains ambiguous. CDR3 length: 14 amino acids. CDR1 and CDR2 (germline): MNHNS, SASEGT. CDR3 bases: TGTGCCAGCAGGGAAGGACCTATAGGTCAGCCCCAGCATTTT. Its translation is CASREGPIGQPQHF.

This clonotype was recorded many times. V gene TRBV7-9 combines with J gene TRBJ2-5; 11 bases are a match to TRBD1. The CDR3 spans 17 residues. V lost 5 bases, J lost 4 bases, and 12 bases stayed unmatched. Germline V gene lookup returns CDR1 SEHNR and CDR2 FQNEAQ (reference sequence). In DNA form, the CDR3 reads TGTGCCAGCAGCCCTCTGTACGGGACAGGGGGTAGAGAGACCCAGTACTTC. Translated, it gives CASSPLYGTGGRETQYF.

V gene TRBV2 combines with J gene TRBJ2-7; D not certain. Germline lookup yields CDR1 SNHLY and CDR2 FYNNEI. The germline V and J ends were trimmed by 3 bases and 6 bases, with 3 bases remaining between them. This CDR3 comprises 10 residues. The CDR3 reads CASSDGEQYF. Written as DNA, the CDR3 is TGTGCCAGCAGTGACGGCGAGCAGTACTTC.

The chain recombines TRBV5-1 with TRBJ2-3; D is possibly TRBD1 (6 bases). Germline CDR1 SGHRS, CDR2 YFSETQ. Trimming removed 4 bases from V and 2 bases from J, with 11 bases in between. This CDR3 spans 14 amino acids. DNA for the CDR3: TGCGCCAGCAGCCCCGGACAGACCACAGATACGCAGTATTTT. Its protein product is CASSPGQTTDTQYF.